This T cell receptor (beta chain) was observed in a study of T cell responses to AZD1222 COVID-19 vaccine. Assay: immunoSEQ multiplex PCR; the TCRdb copy retains only in-frame clones and omits some. This table has approximately 150,000 clones, just over 90% appearing once. This clone has just a few counts. Its target is unknown. General study results and limits: Spike-specific TCR breadth and depth rose after two AZD1222 doses. Unmutated variant regions are reportedly targeted by nearly half of spike-specific TCRs.

The J segment lost 3 bases and the V segment lost 4 bases, leaving 3 bases of the junction unmatched. Germline CDR1 is MDHEN and CDR2 is SYDVKM. This CDR3 region has 13 residues. Sequenced here: peripheral blood, sampled 28 days after the second AZD1222 dose. The sequence was obtained from an adult who received the AZD1222 COVID-19 vaccine. J is TRBJ2-7 and V is TRBV28; 7 bases are shared with TRBD1. The CDR3 is CASSSGQYYEQYF. The CDR3 DNA sequence: TGTGCCAGCAGTTCGGGACAGTACTACGAGCAGTACTTC.